A single sample is the source of the 30 T cell receptor beta chains below, sequenced in a study of T-cell memory formation after mild COVID-19 (dated by TCRdb to 2020 to 2023). Library preparation used 5' RACE. The sequencer was an Illumina NovaSeq 6000. The public reads were reanalyzed by TCRdb: fastp trimming at Q25, MiXCR alignment, in-frame beta chains only. CDR3 protein sequences are deduplicated, and each keeps its most common genes and DNA. The sample yields a few hundred thousand distinct CDR3 sequences; approximately 21% were counted once. Clones ranked in the top ten supply 8.4% of the sample. The specimen sequenced was PBMCs or a T cell subset sorted from them (not recorded which). These receptor sequences come from an adult woman who had mild COVID-19 (a few samples of this study predate the infection). The sample titles of this study are shuffled in the database, so cell type and time point are left out; the donor was told from shared clones.

This clonotype has only a few counts. The gene calls are TRBV5-1 and TRBJ2-7; 15 nucleotides align to TRBD2. This CDR3 comprises 16 residues. Looked up from germline, CDR1 is SGHRS and CDR2 is YFSETQ. V dropped 0 bases and J dropped 4; count of bases not matched to a gene: 2. CDR3 residues: CASSLVGTSGRYEQYF. The CDR3 DNA reads as TGCGCCAGCAGCTTGGTAGGGACTAGCGGGAGGTACGAGCAGTACTTC.

The chain links TRBV9 to TRBJ2-3; 9 nucleotides line up with TRBD2. The CDR3 runs 15 residues. Germline V gene sequence: CDR1 SGDLS, CDR2 YYNGEE. Unmatched junction bases numbered 4, after V lost 4 bases and J lost 1 base. The CDR3 coding sequence is TGTGCCAGCAGCCGCGGGGGGGTGGGCACAGATACGCAGTATTTT. It codes for CASSRGGVGTDTQYF. Full variable domain (outside the CDR3, taken from reference TRBV9 and TRBJ2-3): DSGVTQTPKHLITATGQRVTLRCSPRSGDLSVYWYQQSLDQGLQFLIQYYNGEERAKGNILERFSAQQFPDLHSELNLSSLELGDSALYFCASSRGGVGTDTQYFGPGTRLTVL.

This clonotype has a handful of counts. The genes are TRBV27 and TRBJ2-7; TRBD1 agrees at 9 bases. The V segment lost 5 bases and the J segment 5 bases; nucleotides outside the gene matches: 10. Germline lookup yields CDR1 MNHEY and CDR2 SMNVEV (reference sequence). This CDR3 is 15 amino acids long. This CDR3 is CASSEGQGIIHEQYF. The CDR3 region has the DNA TGTGCCAGCAGTGAGGGACAGGGTATCATCCACGAGCAGTACTTC.

The chain is built from TRBV24-1 and TRBJ2-4; D gene uncertain. From germline, CDR1 is KGHDR and CDR2 SFDVKD. This CDR3 comprises 12 residues. V was clipped by 5 bases and J by 10 bases, with 11 bases between them. CDR3 bases: TGTGCCACCAGTGGGAGTGGAGTGATTCAGTACTTC. This gives the protein CATSGSGVIQYF.

The chain combines TRBV12-3 or TRBV12-4 with TRBJ1-5; D unresolved. The CDR3 totals 13 residues. Trimming took off 3 bases at V and 11 bases at J, with 14 bases between the two ends. The CDR3 DNA follows: TGTGCCAGCAGTTTTGTCGGACCGCCCGCCCAGCATTTT. Protein sequence: CASSFVGPPAQHF.

This clonotype has more than one count but fewer than ten. The chain has TRBV27 and TRBJ1-2; D not resolved. The CDR3 extends over 14 amino acids. The V and J ends lost 5 bases and 0 bases respectively, with 10 bases between them. Germline V gives CDR1 MNHEY, CDR2 SMNVEV (reference sequence). CDR3 residues: CASSPRGTNYGYTF. The CDR3 DNA reads as TGTGCCAGCAGTCCCCGGGGTACTAACTATGGCTACACCTTC.

This clonotype was detected only a few times. The V call is TRBV5-1, the J call TRBJ2-7, with TRBD1 as a possible D gene (8 bases). The CDR3 has 15 residues. Germline lookup yields CDR1 SGHRS and CDR2 YFSETQ. Trimming took 3 bases from V and 2 from J, leaving 15 bases between them. This CDR3 is CASSSDRGGTYEQYF. The CDR3 DNA follows: TGCGCCAGCAGCTCCGACAGGGGAGGGACCTACGAGCAGTACTTC.

The rearrangement joins TRBV12-3 or TRBV12-4 to TRBJ2-1, with D possibly matching TRBD1 (5 bases). This CDR3 is 14 amino acids long. Deletions cut 5 bases from V and 0 bases from J, with 8 bases between. Here the CDR3 DNA reads TGTGCCAGCAGTGTACAGGTCTCCTACAATGAGCAGTTCTTC. The encoded protein is CASSVQVSYNEQFF.

The J gene is TRBJ2-3, the V gene TRBV20-1; 9 nucleotides align to TRBD2. The CDR3 sequence is 16 residues long. J gave up 2 bases and V 7 bases, and 13 bases lay outside the gene matches. Looked up from germline, CDR1 is DFQATT and CDR2 is SNEGSKA (reference sequence). The CDR3 loop reads CSVTLGSGGSTDTQYF. CDR3 bases: TGCAGTGTAACGCTGGGTAGCGGGGGATCCACAGATACGCAGTATTTT.

The chain employs TRBV7-8 and TRBJ1-1; D is uncertain. The germline gives CDR1 SGHVS, CDR2 FQNEAQ. The CDR3 length is 14 residues. V lost 6 bases, J lost 2 bases, and 13 bases lay in between. The chain's CDR3 is CASSPPWGNTEAFF. The CDR3 bases are TGTGCCAGCAGTCCCCCGTGGGGTAACACTGAAGCTTTCTTT.

The rearrangement joins TRBV5-1 to TRBJ2-5, with no clear D. CDR1 and CDR2 (germline): SGHRS, YFSETQ. V shed 3 bases and J shed 2 bases, with 14 bases lying between them. CDR3 length equals 15 residues. The CDR3 loop reads CASSSRVGQQETQYF. As DNA, the CDR3 is TGCGCCAGCAGCTCACGTGTCGGGCAGCAAGAGACCCAGTACTTC.

This clonotype came up many times. The J gene is TRBJ1-6, the V gene TRBV6-5; 11 nucleotides match TRBD1. The CDR3 sequence is 15 residues long. V was pared by 4 bases and J by 7 bases, with 3 bases of the junction left unmatched. The V gene's germline CDR1 is MNHEY and CDR2 SVGAGI. The CDR3 spells CASSSRTGGNSPLHF. Here the CDR3 DNA reads TGTGCCAGCAGTTCGAGGACAGGGGGCAATTCACCCCTCCACTTT.

This clonotype was detected ten times or more. The V call is TRBV6-6, the J call TRBJ2-1; 12 bases are shared with TRBD2. CDR3 length: 14 amino acids. After removal of 7 bases from V and 9 bases from J, the junction contained 7 bases not matched to a gene. Germline assignment: CDR1 MNHNY and CDR2 SVGAGI (reference sequence). The CDR3 region has the DNA TGTGCCAGCACCCTAGCGGGGGGGCCGAGTGAGCAGTTCTTC. Translating it yields CASTLAGGPSEQFF.

This clonotype has ten or more counts. The rearrangement uses TRBV9 and TRBJ2-7, with 7 bases aligning to TRBD1. V dropped 4 bases and J dropped 6; count of bases not matched to a gene: 13. The CDR3 extends over 15 amino acids. Germline loops: CDR1 SGDLS, CDR2 YYNGEE. CDR3 DNA sequence: TGTGCCAGCAGCCTAGGGACAGCTGGGCCCATCGAGCAGTACTTC. Its translation is CASSLGTAGPIEQYF.

The table lists this clonotype with a few counts. The chain is built from TRBV4-1 and TRBJ1-1, with D possibly being TRBD1 (6 bases). The CDR3 is 14 residues long. Germline CDR1 is MGHRA and CDR2 is YSYEKL. Deletions cut 3 bases from V and 10 bases from J, with 18 bases between. In DNA, the CDR3 is TGCGCCAGCAGCCAGGCACAGGGAGAAGGGGGAGCTTTCTTT. Protein: CASSQAQGEGGAFF.

This clonotype came up a few times. V usage is TRBV6-6 and J usage is TRBJ1-2; D unclear. The CDR3 is made up of 13 amino acids. Trimming shortened V by 2 bases and J by 6 bases, and 10 bases separated the two germline ends. The germline V gene has CDR1 MNHNY and CDR2 SVGAGI (reference sequence). CDR3 sequence reads: CASSYNALDGYTF. The CDR3, as DNA: TGTGCCAGCAGTTACAACGCTCTAGATGGCTACACCTTC.

This chain links TRBV7-2 with TRBJ1-2; 7 bases match TRBD1. With 2 bases clipped from V and 3 bases from J, the junction kept 6 bases outside the gene matches. Germline CDR1 is SGHTA and CDR2 is FQGNSA. The CDR3 has 15 residues. Written as DNA, the CDR3 is TGTGCCAGCAGCTTACGCTGGGACAGCTACTATGGCTACACCTTC. Its translation: CASSLRWDSYYGYTF. Full variable domain (remainder filled in from reference TRBV7-2 and TRBJ1-2): GAGVSQSPSNKVTEKGKDVELRCDPISGHTALYWYRQSLGQGLEFLIYFQGNSAPDKSGLPSDRFSAERTGGSVSTLTIQRTQQEDSAVYLCASSLRWDSYYGYTFGSGTRLTVV.

CDR3 DNA sequence: TGCGCCAGCAGCCCGGAGACGGGAGAAGCGTGGGAGACCCAGTACTTC. Protein sequence: CASSPETGEAWETQYF. The chain couples TRBV5-1 to TRBJ2-5; a weak D match, TRBD2 (6 bases). The V gene's germline CDR1 is SGHRS and CDR2 YFSETQ. This CDR3 spans 16 amino acids. V lost 4 bases and J lost 5, with 21 bases in between. The full variable domain, rest sourced from reference TRBV5-1 and TRBJ2-5, is KAGVTQTPRYLIKTRGQQVTLSCSPISGHRSVSWYQQTPGQGLQFLFEYFSETQRNKGNFPGRFSGRQFSNSRSEMNVSTLELGDSALYLCASSPETGEAWETQYFGPGTRLLVL.

DNA for the CDR3: TGTGCCAGCAGTTACTTGACGAAAGAGACCCAGTACTTC. Protein sequence: CASSYLTKETQYF. The chain employs TRBV6-2 or TRBV6-3 and TRBJ2-5, with no clear D. Trimming took off 1 base at V and 3 bases at J, with 6 bases between the two ends. This CDR3 has 13 amino acids. Germline assignment: CDR1 MNHEY and CDR2 SVGEGT.

The chain couples TRBV24-1 to TRBJ2-3; no clear D. This CDR3 spans 14 amino acids. CDR1 is KGHDR and CDR2 is SFDVKD in the germline V gene. V lost 10 bases and J 1 base, leaving 14 bases between the germline ends. CDR3 in DNA: TGTGCCACAATACTGCACACTGGCACAGATACGCAGTATTTT. It translates to CATILHTGTDTQYF.

This clonotype occurred many times. V usage is TRBV12-3 or TRBV12-4 and J usage is TRBJ2-7; 10 bases map to TRBD1. The junction had 4 bases not matched to a gene; V was cut back by 5 bases and J by 3 bases. This CDR3 has 14 residues. The DNA of the CDR3 is TGTGCCAGCAGTCCGACAGGGGGCGGCTACGAGCAGTACTTC. It encodes CASSPTGGGYEQYF.

There are a few counts of this clonotype. Written as DNA, the CDR3 is TGTGCCAGCAGTCTTAAGGGTTCCAATCAGCCCCAGCATTTT. It translates to CASSLKGSNQPQHF. This chain uses TRBV12-3 or TRBV12-4 with TRBJ1-5, with no clear D. The CDR3 loop spans 14 amino acids. V lost 5 bases and J lost 3, with 11 bases in between.

This clonotype was seen more than once but under ten times. The chain couples TRBV15 to TRBJ2-1; no reliable D call. Germline assignment: CDR1 LNHNV and CDR2 YYDKDF (reference sequence). This CDR3 spans 15 amino acids. Trimming stripped 7 bases from V and 2 bases from J, with 15 bases between. The CDR3 DNA reads TGTGCCACCATGCCGAGAGTGGGCCCCTACAATGAGCAGTTCTTC. Its protein is CATMPRVGPYNEQFF.

This clonotype was seen a handful of times. The chain has TRBV4-2 and TRBJ2-7; a weak D match, TRBD2 (5 bases). Per the germline V gene, CDR1 is LGHNA and CDR2 is YNFKEQ. The CDR3 loop spans 13 amino acids. The V gene lost 7 bases and the J gene lost 3 bases, with 13 bases spanning the gap. CDR3 loop: CASTRREGYEQYF. CDR3 nucleotides: TGTGCCAGCACCAGACGAGAGGGCTACGAGCAGTACTTC.

This clonotype was detected a few times. V is TRBV15 and J is TRBJ1-1, with 9 bases aligning to TRBD1. With 0 bases clipped from V and 5 bases from J, the junction kept 4 bases outside the gene matches. Germline CDR1 LNHNV, CDR2 YYDKDF (reference sequence). The CDR3 runs to 15 residues. The CDR3 here is CATSRDRGTGTEAFF. CDR3 nucleotides: TGTGCCACCAGCAGAGATCGGGGGACAGGGACTGAAGCTTTCTTT. The complete variable domain, with remaining parts taken from reference TRBV15 and TRBJ1-1, reads DAMVIQNPRYQVTQFGKPVTLSCSQTLNHNVMYWYQQKSSQAPKLLFHYYDKDFNNEADTPDNFQSRRPNTSFCFLDIRSPGLGDTAMYLCATSRDRGTGTEAFFGQGTRLTVV.

This clonotype was observed a handful of times. J is TRBJ2-3 and V is TRBV7-8; no reliable D call. Germline CDR1 is SGHVS and CDR2 is FQNEAQ. This CDR3 has 17 residues. The V gene lost 1 base and the J gene lost 0 bases, with 14 bases spanning the gap. CDR3 residues: CASSLGSARYSTDTQYF. The CDR3 DNA sequence: TGTGCCAGCAGCTTAGGATCCGCAAGATACAGCACAGATACGCAGTATTTT.

This clonotype was seen only a few times. The chain carries TRBV4-2 and TRBJ1-1, with D unclear. V gave up 0 bases and J gave up 5 bases, with 10 bases separating them. The CDR3 totals 14 residues. The germline gives CDR1 LGHNA, CDR2 YNFKEQ. CDR3 region: CASSQDHLGTEAFF. In DNA form, the CDR3 reads TGTGCCAGCAGCCAAGACCATTTGGGGACTGAAGCTTTCTTT.

This clonotype occurred many times. The rearrangement uses TRBV5-1 and TRBJ2-1; the D is unclear. V gave up 2 bases and J gave up 8 bases, with 14 bases separating them. The V gene's germline CDR1 is SGHRS and CDR2 YFSETQ. The CDR3 runs to 14 residues. CDR3 nucleotide sequence: TGCGCCAGCAGCTTCGGCTGGGTGGGCGATGAGCAGTTCTTC. This sequence encodes CASSFGWVGDEQFF.

The chain couples TRBV7-2 to TRBJ1-1; D possibly corresponds to TRBD1 (5 bases). The CDR3 consists of 18 residues. Germline values: CDR1 SGHTA, CDR2 FQGNSA. V shed 0 bases and J shed 3 bases, with 20 bases lying between them. The CDR3 region is CASSLASHSGPWDTEAFF. CDR3 nucleotides: TGTGCCAGCAGCTTAGCGTCCCACTCGGGACCCTGGGACACTGAAGCTTTCTTT.

V usage is TRBV24-1 and J usage is TRBJ2-1; D is possibly TRBD1 or TRBD2 (7 bases each). This CDR3 region has 17 residues. Germline V CDR1 and CDR2: KGHDR, SFDVKD. V was trimmed by 4 bases and J by 6 bases, leaving 21 bases between them. Here the CDR3 DNA reads TGTGCCACCAGTGAGGCCAGGGGGGGGGCGTTGGTCAATGAGCAGTTCTTC. Its protein is CATSEARGGALVNEQFF.